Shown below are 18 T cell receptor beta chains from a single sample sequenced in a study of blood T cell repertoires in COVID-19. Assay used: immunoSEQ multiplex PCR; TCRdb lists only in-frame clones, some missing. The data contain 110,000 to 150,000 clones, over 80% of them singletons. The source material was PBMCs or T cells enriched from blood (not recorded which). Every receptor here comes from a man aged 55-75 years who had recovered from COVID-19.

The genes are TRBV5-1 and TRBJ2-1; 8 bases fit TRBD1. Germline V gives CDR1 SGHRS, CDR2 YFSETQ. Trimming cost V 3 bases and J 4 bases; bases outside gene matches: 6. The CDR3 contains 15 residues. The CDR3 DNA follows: TGCGCCAGCAGCTACAGGGGGGACATGTACAATGAGCAGTTCTTC. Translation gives CASSYRGDMYNEQFF.

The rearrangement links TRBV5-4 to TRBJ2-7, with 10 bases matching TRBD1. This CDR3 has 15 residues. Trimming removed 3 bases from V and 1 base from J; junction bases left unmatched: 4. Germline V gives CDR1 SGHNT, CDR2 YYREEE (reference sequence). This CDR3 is CASSSPGQGSYEQYF. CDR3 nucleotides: TGTGCCAGCAGCTCGCCGGGACAGGGGTCCTACGAGCAGTACTTC.

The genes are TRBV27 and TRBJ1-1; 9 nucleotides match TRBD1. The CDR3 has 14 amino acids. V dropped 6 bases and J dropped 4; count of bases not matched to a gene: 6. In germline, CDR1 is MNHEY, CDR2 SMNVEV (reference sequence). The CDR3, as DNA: TGTGCCAGCAGACTGGACAGGGGAGGCACTGAAGCTTTCTTT. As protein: CASRLDRGGTEAFF.

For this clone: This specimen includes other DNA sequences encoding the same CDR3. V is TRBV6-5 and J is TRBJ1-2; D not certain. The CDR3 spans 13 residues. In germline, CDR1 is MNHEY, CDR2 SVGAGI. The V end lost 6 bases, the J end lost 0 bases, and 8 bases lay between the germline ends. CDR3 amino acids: CASRETTNYGYTF. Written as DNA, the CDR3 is TGTGCCAGCAGAGAGACAACTAACTATGGCTACACCTTC.

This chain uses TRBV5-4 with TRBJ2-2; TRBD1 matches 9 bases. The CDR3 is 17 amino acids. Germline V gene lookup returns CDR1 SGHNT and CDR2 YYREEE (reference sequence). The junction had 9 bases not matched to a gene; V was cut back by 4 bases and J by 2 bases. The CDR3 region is CASSPRTGVGNTGELFF. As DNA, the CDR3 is TGTGCCAGCAGCCCCCGGACAGGGGTGGGAAACACCGGGGAGCTGTTTTTT.

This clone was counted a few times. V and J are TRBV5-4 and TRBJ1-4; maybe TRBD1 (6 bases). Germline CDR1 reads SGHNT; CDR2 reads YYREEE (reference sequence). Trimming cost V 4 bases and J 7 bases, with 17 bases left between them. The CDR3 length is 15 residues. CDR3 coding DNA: TGTGCCAGCAGCCCGGAGGGGGGGCTGCGTGAAAAACTGTTTTTT. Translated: CASSPEGGLREKLFF.

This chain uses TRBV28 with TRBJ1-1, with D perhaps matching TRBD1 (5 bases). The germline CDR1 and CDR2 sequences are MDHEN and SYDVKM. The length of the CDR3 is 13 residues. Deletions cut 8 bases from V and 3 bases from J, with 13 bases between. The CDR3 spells CASCRVSDTEAFF. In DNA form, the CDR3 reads TGTGCCAGCTGCAGGGTTAGTGACACTGAAGCTTTCTTT. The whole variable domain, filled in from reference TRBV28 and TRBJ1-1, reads DVKVTQSSRYLVKRTGEKVFLECVQDMDHENMFWYRQDPGLGLRLIYFSYDVKMKEKGDIPEGYSVSREKKERFSLILESASTNQTSMYLCASCRVSDTEAFFGQGTRLTVV.

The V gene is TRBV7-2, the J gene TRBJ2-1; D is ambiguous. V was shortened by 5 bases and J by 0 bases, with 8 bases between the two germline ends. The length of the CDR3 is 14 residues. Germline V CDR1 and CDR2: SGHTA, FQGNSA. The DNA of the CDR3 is TGTGCCAGCAGCCCTAGGCCCTCCTACAATGAGCAGTTCTTC. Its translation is CASSPRPSYNEQFF.

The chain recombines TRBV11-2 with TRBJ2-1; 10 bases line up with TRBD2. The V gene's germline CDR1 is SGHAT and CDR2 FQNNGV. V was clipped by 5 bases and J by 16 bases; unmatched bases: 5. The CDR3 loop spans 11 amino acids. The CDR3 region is CASSPGLARFF. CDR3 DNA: TGTGCCAGCAGCCCGGGACTAGCGCGTTTCTTC.

CDR3 region: CASRVPGQLNSPLHF. CDR3 in DNA: TGTGCCAGCAGGGTACCGGGACAGTTGAATTCACCCCTCCACTTT. The chain links TRBV27 to TRBJ1-6; 7 positions match TRBD1. The V gene's germline CDR1 is MNHEY and CDR2 SMNVEV (reference sequence). This CDR3 spans 15 amino acids. The junction had 9 bases not matched to a gene; V was cut back by 6 bases and J by 7 bases.

CDR3 DNA: TGTGCCAGCAGCCGGACTAGCTACGAGCAGTACTTC. Translating gives CASSRTSYEQYF. The chain is built from TRBV13 and TRBJ2-7; 7 bases agree with TRBD2. The J segment lost 3 bases and the V segment lost 5 bases, leaving 1 base of the junction unmatched. The CDR3 is 12 amino acids. Germline assignment: CDR1 PRHDT and CDR2 FYEKMQ (reference sequence).

The CDR3 coding sequence is TGCGCCAGCAGGAGACAGGATAACACTGAAGCTTTCTTT. This gives the protein CASRRQDNTEAFF. V gene TRBV5-1 combines with J gene TRBJ1-1; tentative D call: TRBD1 (6 bases). Germline lookup yields CDR1 SGHRS and CDR2 YFSETQ. CDR3 length: 13 amino acids. Deletions cut 5 bases from V and 2 bases from J, with 10 bases between.

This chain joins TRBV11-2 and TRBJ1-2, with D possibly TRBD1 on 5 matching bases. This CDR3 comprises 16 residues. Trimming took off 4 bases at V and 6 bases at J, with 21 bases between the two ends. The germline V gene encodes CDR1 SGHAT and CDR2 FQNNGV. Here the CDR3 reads CASSSPGGVGIHGYTF. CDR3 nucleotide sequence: TGTGCCAGCAGCTCTCCGGGAGGGGTAGGGATACATGGCTACACCTTC. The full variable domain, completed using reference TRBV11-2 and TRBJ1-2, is EAGVAQSPRYKIIEKRQSVAFWCNPISGHATLYWYQQILGQGPKLLIQFQNNGVVDDSQLPKDRFSAERLKGVDSTLKIQPAKLEDSAVYLCASSSPGGVGIHGYTFGSGTRLTVV.

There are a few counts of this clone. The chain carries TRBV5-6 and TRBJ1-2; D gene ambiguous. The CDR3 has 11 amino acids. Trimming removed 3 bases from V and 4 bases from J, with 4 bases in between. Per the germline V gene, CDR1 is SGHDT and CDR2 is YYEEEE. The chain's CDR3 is CASSSLYGYTF. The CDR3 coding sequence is TGTGCCAGCAGCTCTCTCTATGGCTACACCTTC.

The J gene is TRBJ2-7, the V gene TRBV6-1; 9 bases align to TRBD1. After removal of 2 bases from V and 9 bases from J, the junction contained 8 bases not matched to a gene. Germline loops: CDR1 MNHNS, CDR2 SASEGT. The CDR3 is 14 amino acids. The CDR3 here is CASSELGTGKVQYF. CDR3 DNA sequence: TGTGCCAGCAGTGAATTAGGGACAGGGAAAGTGCAGTACTTC.

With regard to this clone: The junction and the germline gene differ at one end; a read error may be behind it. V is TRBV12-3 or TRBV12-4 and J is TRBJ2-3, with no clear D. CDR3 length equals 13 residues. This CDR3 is CASTLGVTDTQYF. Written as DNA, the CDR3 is TGTGCCAGCACTTTAGGCGTCACAGATACGCAGTATTTT.

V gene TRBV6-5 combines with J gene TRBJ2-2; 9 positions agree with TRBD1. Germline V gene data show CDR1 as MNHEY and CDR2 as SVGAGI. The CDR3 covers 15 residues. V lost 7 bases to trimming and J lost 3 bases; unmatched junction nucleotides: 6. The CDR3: CASTPWTGDTGELFF. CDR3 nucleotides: TGTGCCAGCACCCCCTGGACAGGGGACACCGGGGAGCTGTTTTTT.

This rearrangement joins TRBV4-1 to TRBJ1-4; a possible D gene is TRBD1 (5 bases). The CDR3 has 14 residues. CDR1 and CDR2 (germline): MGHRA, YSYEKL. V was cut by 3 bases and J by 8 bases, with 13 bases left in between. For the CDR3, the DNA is TGCGCCAGCAGCCAGATGGGAGGGGTAGAAAAACTGTTTTTT. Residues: CASSQMGGVEKLFF.